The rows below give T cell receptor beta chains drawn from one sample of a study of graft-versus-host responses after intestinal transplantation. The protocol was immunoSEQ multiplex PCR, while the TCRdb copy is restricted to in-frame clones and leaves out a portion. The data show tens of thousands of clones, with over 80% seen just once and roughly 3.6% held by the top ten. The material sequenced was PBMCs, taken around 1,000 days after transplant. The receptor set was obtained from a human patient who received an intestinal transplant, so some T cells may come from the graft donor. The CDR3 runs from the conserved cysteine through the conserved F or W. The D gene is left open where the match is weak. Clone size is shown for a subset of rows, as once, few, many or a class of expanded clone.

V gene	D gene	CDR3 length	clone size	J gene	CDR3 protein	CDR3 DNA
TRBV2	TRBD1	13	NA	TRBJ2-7	CASSVDRVGEQYF	TGTGCCAGCAGTGTGGACAGGGTGGGCGAGCAGTACTTC
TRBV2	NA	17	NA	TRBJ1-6	CASRGEEQGFYNSPLHF	TGTGCCAGCAGGGGGGAAGAACAGGGCTTCTATAATTCACCCCTCCACTTT
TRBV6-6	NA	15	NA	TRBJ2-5	CASSYDRLGGETQYF	TGTGCCAGCAGTTACGATAGGCTAGGGGGGGAGACCCAGTACTTC
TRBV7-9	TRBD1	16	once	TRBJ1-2	CASSLHGDRGIHGYTF	TGTGCCAGCAGCTTACACGGGGACAGGGGTATCCATGGCTACACCTTC
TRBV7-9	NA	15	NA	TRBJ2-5	CASSSRGTVKETQYF	TGTGCCAGCAGCTCGAGGGGAACAGTCAAAGAGACCCAGTACTTC
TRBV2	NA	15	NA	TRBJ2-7	CASSVSGGLPYEQYF	TGTGCCAGCAGTGTGTCCGGGGGGCTCCCCTACGAGCAGTACTTC
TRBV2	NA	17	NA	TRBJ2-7	CASSEISRQDLGVEQYF	TGTGCCAGCAGTGAAATATCGCGACAAGATCTGGGGGTCGAGCAGTACTTC
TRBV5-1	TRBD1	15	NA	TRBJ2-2	CASSSPSRGNGELFF	TGCGCCAGCAGCTCTCCCAGCAGGGGGAACGGGGAGCTGTTTTTT
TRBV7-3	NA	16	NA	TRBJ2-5	CASSLTVASRTETQYF	TGTGCCAGCAGCTTAACGGTGGCTAGTCGAACGGAGACCCAGTACTTC
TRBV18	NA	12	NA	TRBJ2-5	CASSPTQETQYF	TGTGCCAGCTCACCGACGCAAGAGACCCAGTACTTC
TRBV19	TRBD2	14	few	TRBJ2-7	CASSIPGLVGEQYF	TGTGCCAGTAGTATCCCTGGACTAGTCGGCGAGCAGTACTTC
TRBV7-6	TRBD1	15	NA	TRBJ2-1	CASSLGQGDYNEQFF	TGTGCCAGCAGTCTTGGACAGGGGGACTACAATGAGCAGTTCTTC
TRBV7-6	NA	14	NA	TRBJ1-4	CASSLGGTNEKLFF	TGTGCCAGCAGCTTAGGGGGAACTAATGAAAAACTGTTTTTT
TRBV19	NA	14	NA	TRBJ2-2	CASSAQGNTGELFF	TGTGCCAGTAGTGCACAGGGGAACACCGGGGAGCTGTTTTTT
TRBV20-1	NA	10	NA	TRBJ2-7	CSARLYEQYF	TGCAGTGCTAGACTTTACGAGCAGTACTTC
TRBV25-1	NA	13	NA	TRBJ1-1	CASSLGVSTEAFF	TGTGCCAGCAGTTTAGGGGTTTCCACTGAAGCTTTCTTT
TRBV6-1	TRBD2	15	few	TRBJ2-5	CATTGTSGGSETQYF	TGTGCCACCACCGGGACTAGCGGGGGTTCAGAGACCCAGTACTTC
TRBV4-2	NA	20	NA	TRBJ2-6	CASSQILASGGATGANVLTF	TGTGCCAGCAGCCAAATCCTGGCCAGTGGGGGCGCGACTGGGGCCAACGTCCTGACTTTC
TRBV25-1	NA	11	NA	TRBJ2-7	CASGNSYEQYF	TGTGCCAGCGGAAACTCCTACGAGCAGTACTTC
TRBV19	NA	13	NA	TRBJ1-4	CASSTDQGEKLFF	TGTGCCAGTAGTACCGATCAGGGGGAAAAACTGTTTTTT
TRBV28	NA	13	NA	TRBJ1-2	CASSSGTAYGYTF	TGTGCCAGCAGTAGCGGGACGGCTTATGGCTACACCTTC
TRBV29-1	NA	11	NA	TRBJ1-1	CSATLNTEAFF	TGCAGCGCTACATTGAACACTGAAGCTTTCTTT
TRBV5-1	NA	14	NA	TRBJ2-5	CASRPGPTTETQYF	TGCGCCAGCAGACCGGGACCGACAACCGAGACCCAGTACTTC
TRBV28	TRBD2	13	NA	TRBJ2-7	CASRGTSGTGQYF	TGTGCCAGCAGAGGGACTAGCGGGACCGGGCAGTACTTC
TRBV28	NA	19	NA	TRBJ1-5	CASNPSAGGATQGNQPQHF	TGTGCCAGCAACCCCTCAGCGGGGGGGGCGACACAGGGCAATCAGCCCCAGCATTTT
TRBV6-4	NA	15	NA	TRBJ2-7	CASSPDPTGPDEQYF	TGTGCCAGCAGTCCAGACCCCACGGGACCTGACGAGCAGTACTTC
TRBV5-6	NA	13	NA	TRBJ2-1	CASSFEGGGEQFF	TGTGCCAGCAGCTTCGAGGGGGGGGGTGAGCAGTTCTTC
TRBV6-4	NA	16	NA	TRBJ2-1	CASSDSSGGGYNEQFF	TGTGCCAGCAGTGACTCGAGCGGAGGGGGTTACAATGAGCAGTTCTTC
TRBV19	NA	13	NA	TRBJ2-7	CASSTVSSYEQYF	TGTGCCAGTAGTACGGTTAGCTCCTACGAGCAGTACTTC
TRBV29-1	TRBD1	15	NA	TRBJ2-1	CSARGGQGVHNEQFF	TGCAGCGCCCGGGGTGGACAGGGCGTCCACAATGAGCAGTTCTTC
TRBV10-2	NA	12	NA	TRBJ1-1	CASSESAAEAFF	TGCGCCAGCAGTGAGTCGGCGGCTGAAGCTTTCTTT
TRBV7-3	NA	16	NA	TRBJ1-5	CASSLTGPGSNQPQHF	TGTGCCAGCAGCTTAACTGGACCAGGGAGCAATCAGCCCCAGCATTTT
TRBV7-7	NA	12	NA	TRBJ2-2	CASSFRGGELFF	TGTGCTAGCAGCTTCCGGGGAGGGGAGCTGTTTTTT
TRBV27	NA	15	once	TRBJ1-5	CASSFGGGSNQPQHF	TGTGCCAGCAGTTTTGGAGGGGGTAGCAATCAGCCCCAGCATTTT
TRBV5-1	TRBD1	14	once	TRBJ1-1	CASSPGQGETEAFF	TGCGCCAGCAGCCCAGGACAGGGTGAAACTGAAGCTTTCTTT